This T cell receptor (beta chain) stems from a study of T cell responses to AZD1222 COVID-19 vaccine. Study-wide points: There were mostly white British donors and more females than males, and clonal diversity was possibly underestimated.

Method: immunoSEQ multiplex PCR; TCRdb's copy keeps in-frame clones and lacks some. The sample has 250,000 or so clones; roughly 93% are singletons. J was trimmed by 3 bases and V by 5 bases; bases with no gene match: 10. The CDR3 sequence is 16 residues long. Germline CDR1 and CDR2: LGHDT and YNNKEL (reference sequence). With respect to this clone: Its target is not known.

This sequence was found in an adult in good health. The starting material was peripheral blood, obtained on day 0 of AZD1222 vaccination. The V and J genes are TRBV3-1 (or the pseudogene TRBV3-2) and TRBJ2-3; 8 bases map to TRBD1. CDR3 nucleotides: TGTGCCAGCAGCTCCAGGACAGGGTATCGAACAGATACGCAGTATTTT. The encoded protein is CASSSRTGYRTDTQYF.